The 8 T cell receptor beta chains below come from one sample, sequenced in a study of blood T cell repertoires in COVID-19. Sequenced by immunoSEQ multiplex PCR; TCRdb stores in-frame clones only, minus some. This sample yields 15,000 to 20,000 clones, of which just over 85% are seen a single time; around 16% belongs to the top ten. Sample: peripheral blood. These receptors came from a human donor with active COVID-19. The donor label of this sample is uncertain.

This clone was picked up one time. At one boundary the junction diverges from the germline segment, which might be a read error. The rearrangement links TRBV7-7 to TRBJ2-2; the D is unclear. The CDR3 loop spans 16 amino acids. CDR1 and CDR2 (germline): SSHAT, FNYEAQ (reference sequence). CDR3 amino acids: CASSLDVRSHTGELFF. DNA for the CDR3: TGTGCTAGCAGCTTAGACGTTCGGAGCCACACCGGGGAGCTGTTTTTT.

The chain couples TRBV9 to TRBJ2-3; 8 nucleotides align to TRBD2. This CDR3 is 16 amino acids long. Losses at the gene ends were 4 bases for V and 4 bases for J; bases not matched to a gene: 11. Germline lookup yields CDR1 SGDLS and CDR2 YYNGEE. The CDR3 here is CASSSLGGGPPDTQYF. The DNA of the CDR3 is TGTGCCAGCAGCTCTCTGGGCGGGGGGCCACCAGATACGCAGTATTTT.

The rearrangement joins TRBV7-2 to TRBJ2-7; 11 nucleotides line up with TRBD2. Unmatched junction bases numbered 2, after V lost 4 bases and J lost 3 bases. The CDR3 covers 14 residues. The germline V gene encodes CDR1 SGHTA and CDR2 FQGNSA. The CDR3 bases are TGTGCCAGCAGCTCAACTAGCGGGGGCTACGAGCAGTACTTC. The encoded protein is CASSSTSGGYEQYF.

V gene TRBV27 combines with J gene TRBJ1-1; D ambiguous. Germline V gene data show CDR1 as MNHEY and CDR2 as SMNVEV (reference sequence). V lost 6 bases, J lost 4 bases, and 9 bases lay in between. The CDR3 has 12 amino acids. The CDR3 DNA reads as TGTGCCAGCAGCTCAGTTGGCACTGAAGCTTTCTTT. Protein product: CASSSVGTEAFF.

The chain carries TRBV30 and TRBJ2-1; 7 bases align to TRBD1. Looked up from germline, CDR1 is GTSNPN and CDR2 is SVGIG (reference sequence). V lost 5 bases and J lost 10; bases outside the gene matches: 17. The CDR3 is 15 residues long. This chain's CDR3 is CAWGTEQQQGREQFF. The CDR3 coding sequence is TGTGCCTGGGGGACCGAACAACAACAGGGGAGAGAGCAGTTCTTC.

The chain combines TRBV7-2 with TRBJ2-1; 9 nucleotides agree with TRBD1. V was pared by 5 bases and J by 5 bases, with 4 bases of the junction left unmatched. The CDR3 runs 14 residues. In germline, CDR1 is SGHTA, CDR2 FQGNSA. The CDR3 nucleotides read TGTGCCAGCAGCATCGGACAGGGGAACAATGAGCAGTTCTTC. Encoded protein: CASSIGQGNNEQFF.

V and J are TRBV3-1 (or the pseudogene TRBV3-2) and TRBJ2-6, with TRBD1 identical over 9 bases. V trimming: 2 bases; J trimming: 19 bases; junction bases outside the gene matches: 6. CDR1 and CDR2 (germline): LGHDT, YNNKEL (reference sequence). The CDR3 loop spans 12 amino acids. For the CDR3, the DNA is TGTGCCAGCAGCCAACTGGGACAGGGCCGAACTTTC. It yields the protein CASSQLGQGRTF.

This clone was seen only a few times. V is TRBV5-1 and J is TRBJ2-2; the match to TRBD1 covers 7 bases. The CDR3 sequence is 15 residues long. The trim removed 2 bases at V and 2 bases at J, leaving 3 bases unmatched. Germline V CDR1 and CDR2: SGHRS, YFSETQ. For the CDR3, the DNA is TGCGCCAGCAGCTTCCAGGGGGTAAACACCGGGGAGCTGTTTTTT. It encodes CASSFQGVNTGELFF.